Presented here are 18 T cell receptor beta chains from one specimen sequenced in a study of PD-L1 blockade in urothelial cancer. Profiled with immunoSEQ multiplex PCR; TCRdb holds only in-frame clones, not every one. The profile shows some 39,000 clones, approximately 84% of them singletons. The time point is: peripheral blood 6 weeks after treatment start. Material: PBMCs, obtained around atezolizumab (anti-PD-L1) treatment. Source of these receptors: an older man with urothelial cancer.

This clone was seen more than once but under ten times. V gene TRBV19 combines with J gene TRBJ1-1; 9 nucleotides agree with TRBD1. Germline loops: CDR1 LNHDA, CDR2 SQIVND (reference sequence). This CDR3 is built from 13 residues. V gave up 6 bases and J gave up 3 bases; unmatched junction bases: 2. The CDR3 here is CASSRQGDTEAFF. The CDR3 nucleotides read TGTGCCAGTAGCCGACAGGGGGACACTGAAGCTTTCTTT.

This clone appeared a single time. This chain joins TRBV6-5 and TRBJ2-1; D perhaps matches TRBD2 (6 bases). The germline V gene encodes CDR1 MNHEY and CDR2 SVGAGI. The germline V and J ends were trimmed by 6 bases and 0 bases, with 12 bases remaining between them. The CDR3 is 15 residues long. The CDR3 here is CASRPPGSSYNEQFF. The CDR3 DNA reads TGTGCCAGCAGGCCTCCCGGGAGCTCCTACAATGAGCAGTTCTTC.

The genes are TRBV30 and TRBJ1-1; a weak D match, TRBD1 (6 bases). Trimming stripped 4 bases from V and 4 bases from J, with 19 bases between. Per the germline V gene, CDR1 is GTSNPN and CDR2 is SVGIG (reference sequence). CDR3 length: 15 amino acids. The CDR3 region is CAWITQGPLGTEAFF. CDR3 nucleotides: TGTGCCTGGATCACACAGGGACCTCTGGGCACTGAAGCTTTCTTT.

This chain joins TRBV5-4 and TRBJ2-7; the D gene is possibly TRBD2 (5 bases). This CDR3 comprises 14 residues. Per germline, CDR1 SGHNT and CDR2 YYREEE (reference sequence). Trimming removed 4 bases from V and 0 bases from J, with 11 bases in between. CDR3 sequence (DNA): TGTGCCAGCAGCCACCCCGGGGACTCCTACGAGCAGTACTTC. As protein: CASSHPGDSYEQYF.

This clone has only a few counts. The genes are TRBV2 and TRBJ2-7; tentative D call: TRBD1 (6 bases). From germline, CDR1 is SNHLY and CDR2 FYNNEI. The length of the CDR3 is 13 residues. The V end lost 8 bases, the J end lost 6 bases, and 17 bases lay between the germline ends. The DNA for the CDR3 is TGTGCCAGCGAACAGGGATTCCGGGGCGAGCAGTACTTC. Encoded protein: CASEQGFRGEQYF.

This chain connects TRBV7-9 to TRBJ1-2; D not resolved. CDR3 length: 13 amino acids. CDR1 SEHNR and CDR2 FQNEAQ come from the germline V gene (reference sequence). Trimming shortened V by 4 bases and J by 2 bases, and 8 bases separated the two germline ends. The CDR3 is CASSSGFNYGYTF. For the CDR3, the DNA is TGTGCCAGCAGCTCAGGTTTCAACTATGGCTACACCTTC.

This clone came up once. The chain has TRBV27 and TRBJ2-5; a weak D match, TRBD1 (6 bases). CDR3 length: 14 residues. The germline CDR1 and CDR2 sequences are MNHEY and SMNVEV (reference sequence). The V gene lost 10 bases and the J gene lost 0 bases, with 15 bases spanning the gap. CDR3 in DNA: TGTGCCACCTCCCGGGACATCCACCAAGAGACCCAGTACTTC. Translating it yields CATSRDIHQETQYF.

DNA for the CDR3: TGTGCCAGCAAGGGGGCCGGTGGCTACACCTTC. This gives the protein CASKGAGGYTF. This chain joins TRBV6-5 and TRBJ1-2; 7 bases agree with TRBD1. The CDR3 consists of 11 residues. Germline CDR1 MNHEY, CDR2 SVGAGI. J was trimmed by 7 bases and V by 7 bases; bases with no gene match: 3.

The chain recombines TRBV5-1 with TRBJ2-1; maybe TRBD2 (6 bases). Between the trimmed V and J ends, which lost 0 bases and 10 bases, there was a span of 17 bases. Germline CDR1 SGHRS, CDR2 YFSETQ. This CDR3 region has 15 residues. The DNA for the CDR3 is TGCGCCAGCAGCTTGGCCAGGGCCACCCGGGGGGAGCAGTTCTTC. Its translation: CASSLARATRGEQFF. The full variable domain, completed using reference TRBV5-1 and TRBJ2-1, is KAGVTQTPRYLIKTRGQQVTLSCSPISGHRSVSWYQQTPGQGLQFLFEYFSETQRNKGNFPGRFSGRQFSNSRSEMNVSTLELGDSALYLCASSLARATRGEQFFGPGTRLTVL.

CDR3 amino acids: CASSLTAYEQYF. CDR3 sequence (DNA): TGTGCCAGCAGCTTAACAGCCTACGAGCAGTACTTC. This sequence joins TRBV7-9 and TRBJ2-7; D is uncertain. Germline CDR1 and CDR2: SEHNR and FQNEAQ (reference sequence). The CDR3 loop spans 12 amino acids. With 2 bases removed from V and 2 bases from J, the gap between germline ends came to 4 bases.

J is TRBJ2-1 and V is TRBV6-5; the D gene is possibly TRBD2 (6 bases). The V and J ends lost 8 bases and 8 bases respectively, with 16 bases between them. The germline gives CDR1 MNHEY, CDR2 SVGAGI. The CDR3 length is 13 residues. The CDR3 DNA reads TGTGCCAGCGGGGGGTCCTTGGGAGATGAGCAGTTCTTC. This codes for CASGGSLGDEQFF.

The V gene is TRBV7-9, the J gene TRBJ2-2; TRBD2 aligns across 10 bases. There are 17 residues in the CDR3. The junction had 9 bases not matched to a gene; V was cut back by 2 bases and J by 6 bases. Looked up from germline, CDR1 is SEHNR and CDR2 is FQNEAQ (reference sequence). The CDR3 sequence: CASSLRLASGRAGELFF. The CDR3 DNA follows: TGTGCCAGCAGCTTACGTTTGGCTAGCGGGAGAGCCGGGGAGCTGTTTTTT.

The chain has TRBV12-5 and TRBJ2-2, with D possibly matching TRBD2 (6 bases). Germline CDR1 and CDR2: LGHNT and FRNRAP. V shed 3 bases and J shed 6 bases, with 17 bases lying between them. CDR3 length equals 16 residues. The CDR3: CASGLSAGGTAGELFF. The CDR3, as DNA: TGTGCTAGTGGTTTATCCGCCGGAGGGACCGCCGGGGAGCTGTTTTTT.

The V and J genes are TRBV5-1 and TRBJ2-3; 11 nucleotides line up with TRBD2. The CDR3 length is 15 residues. CDR1 and CDR2 from the germline V gene are SGHRS and YFSETQ. With V trimmed by 6 bases and J by 2 bases, 5 bases remained unmatched. The CDR3, as DNA: TGCGCCAGCACCTTAGCGGGGGGGAACACAGATACGCAGTATTTT. This gives the protein CASTLAGGNTDTQYF.

The chain joins TRBV29-1 to TRBJ2-3, with D tentatively TRBD2 (6 bases). Germline V gene data show CDR1 as SQVTM and CDR2 as ANQGSEA. V was shortened by 8 bases and J by 1 base, with 16 bases between the two germline ends. The CDR3 is 14 amino acids. CDR3 sequence: CSLDGGDGTDTQYF. DNA of the CDR3: TGCAGCCTCGACGGGGGAGATGGCACAGATACGCAGTATTTT.

The chain uses TRBV6-5 and TRBJ2-2; 8 bases line up with TRBD2. V trimming: 8 bases; J trimming: 5 bases; junction bases outside the gene matches: 7. Germline values: CDR1 MNHEY, CDR2 SVGAGI. This CDR3 region has 14 residues. The CDR3 here is CASQRETRTGELFF. The CDR3 nucleotides are TGTGCCAGCCAGCGGGAGACGCGGACCGGGGAGCTGTTTTTT.

The chain joins TRBV19 to TRBJ2-6; no clear D. CDR1 is LNHDA, CDR2 SQIVND, per germline (reference sequence). This CDR3 has 17 residues. Trimming took 3 bases from V and 1 from J, leaving 13 bases between them. The DNA of the CDR3 is TGTGCCAGTAGTATCAGTTTCGCAGAATCTGGGGCCAACGTCCTGACTTTC. Translation: CASSISFAESGANVLTF. Looking up the rest from reference TRBV19 and TRBJ2-6 gives the full variable domain: DGGITQSPKYLFRKEGQNVTLSCEQNLNHDAMYWYRQDPGQGLRLIYYSQIVNDFQKGDIAEGYSVSREKKESFPLTVTSAQKNPTAFYLCASSISFAESGANVLTFGAGSRLTVL.

This chain joins TRBV5-6 and TRBJ1-1; D perhaps matches TRBD1 (6 bases). The CDR3 contains 16 residues. The V end was cut by 5 bases, the J end by 2 bases, with 19 bases between. Per the germline V gene, CDR1 is SGHDT and CDR2 is YYEEEE. The CDR3 spells CASSRTSGTLNTEAFF. CDR3 coding DNA: TGTGCCAGCAGTAGGACCTCCGGGACACTAAACACTGAAGCTTTCTTT.